These 22 T cell receptor beta chains came from one sample sequenced in a study of cytomegalovirus exposure and HLA in healthy donors. Generated by immunoSEQ multiplex PCR, the TCRdb table keeps only in-frame clones and is missing some. The repertoire includes approximately 300,000 clones, 75% to 90% of them detected once, and 0.84% sits in the top ten. The specimen was PBMCs. Source of these receptors: a woman younger than 35 in good health and CMV-seronegative.

V usage is TRBV6-5 and J usage is TRBJ1-2, with a possible D match to TRBD1 (6 bases). This CDR3 is 15 amino acids long. The germline V and J ends were trimmed by 2 bases and 4 bases, with 14 bases remaining between them. Looked up from germline, CDR1 is MNHEY and CDR2 is SVGAGI. The CDR3 region has the DNA TGTGCCAGCAGTTACGAGGGACAAGGGACCTATGGCTACACCTTC. Its protein is CASSYEGQGTYGYTF.

This chain connects TRBV18 to TRBJ2-7, with 9 bases fitting TRBD1. Trimming cost V 6 bases and J 3 bases; bases outside gene matches: 6. CDR3 length: 14 residues. Germline assignment: CDR1 KGHSH and CDR2 LQKENI. This CDR3 reads CASSPGDRVYEQYF. CDR3 nucleotide sequence: TGTGCCAGCTCCCCAGGGGACAGGGTCTACGAGCAGTACTTC.

V is TRBV9 and J is TRBJ2-1, with 12 bases fitting TRBD2. The trim removed 7 bases at V and 6 bases at J, leaving 8 bases unmatched. CDR3 length: 15 amino acids. Per the germline V gene, CDR1 is SGDLS and CDR2 is YYNGEE. The CDR3: CASGGGLAGVNEQFF. As DNA, the CDR3 is TGTGCCAGCGGAGGGGGACTAGCGGGTGTCAATGAGCAGTTCTTC.

The chain carries TRBV11-2 and TRBJ2-1, with a tentative D call TRBD2 (5 bases). The CDR3 consists of 15 residues. Germline-derived CDR1 and CDR2 are SGHAT and FQNNGV. V was trimmed by 7 bases and J by 2 bases, leaving 15 bases between them. The CDR3 sequence is CASNHRTGAYNEQFF. The CDR3 nucleotides read TGTGCCAGCAACCATCGGACTGGCGCCTACAATGAGCAGTTCTTC.

The genes are TRBV4-2 and TRBJ2-1; 12 bases are a match to TRBD2. With V trimmed by 3 bases and J by 7 bases, 1 base remained unmatched. This CDR3 contains 14 residues. CDR1 is LGHNA, CDR2 YNFKEQ, per germline. In DNA form, the CDR3 reads TGTGCCAGCAGCCATCTAGCGGGAGGGAATGAGCAGTTCTTC. Its protein product is CASSHLAGGNEQFF.

The genes are TRBV5-4 and TRBJ1-3, with no clear D. The germline gives CDR1 SGHNT, CDR2 YYREEE (reference sequence). V dropped 1 base and J dropped 4 bases, with 15 bases sitting between them. There are 16 residues in the CDR3. CDR3 bases: TGTGCCAGCAGCTTGCGAACCGTCCCTATGGGAAACACCATATATTTT. This translates into CASSLRTVPMGNTIYF.

This clone was detected a few times. This chain links TRBV25-1 with TRBJ1-2, with a possible D match to TRBD1 (5 bases). The germline V and J ends were trimmed by 1 base and 7 bases, with 10 bases remaining between them. This CDR3 spans 13 amino acids. Germline assignment: CDR1 MGHDK and CDR2 SYGVNS. CDR3 region: CASSEFGTSGYTF. The CDR3, as DNA: TGTGCCAGCAGTGAATTTGGGACTTCTGGCTACACCTTC.

The rearrangement uses TRBV4-3 and TRBJ2-1; D not resolved. In germline, CDR1 is LGHNA, CDR2 YSLEER. V lost 3 bases to trimming and J lost 8 bases, with 23 bases between them. The CDR3 covers 17 residues. CDR3 sequence: CASSQGLMDGSNYEQFF. As DNA, the CDR3 is TGCGCCAGCAGCCAGGGCCTGATGGATGGCTCGAACTATGAGCAGTTCTTC.

V gene TRBV2 combines with J gene TRBJ2-7; D is perhaps TRBD1 (5 bases). This CDR3 contains 12 residues. V lost 8 bases to trimming and J lost 3 bases, with 11 bases between them. Germline loops: CDR1 SNHLY, CDR2 FYNNEI. The CDR3 DNA follows: TGTGCCAGCCGCAGGGATCTCTACGAGCAGTACTTC. Translation: CASRRDLYEQYF.

Worth noting for this clone: The sample contains more than one DNA sequence encoding this CDR3. V is TRBV27 and J is TRBJ1-5, with 7 bases that match TRBD1. The length of the CDR3 is 13 residues. Germline lookup yields CDR1 MNHEY and CDR2 SMNVEV (reference sequence). V was pared by 2 bases and J by 7 bases, with 2 bases of the junction left unmatched. The CDR3 loop reads CASSLRTGQPQHF. CDR3 sequence (DNA): TGTGCCAGCAGTTTACGGACAGGACAGCCCCAGCATTTT.

The chain links TRBV15 to TRBJ2-3; TRBD1 matches at 8 bases. The CDR3 runs 15 residues. V shed 2 bases, J shed 1 base, and the junction held 2 bases outside the gene matches. Germline V gene data show CDR1 as LNHNV and CDR2 as YYDKDF (reference sequence). Here the CDR3 DNA reads TGTGCCACCAGCAGACCGGGACAGGGCACAGATACGCAGTATTTT. Its translation: CATSRPGQGTDTQYF.

The rearrangement uses TRBV7-3 and TRBJ2-5, with TRBD2 identical over 8 bases. The CDR3 consists of 17 residues. Germline V CDR1 and CDR2: SGHTA, FQGTGA. The ends lost 5 bases at V and 1 base at J; junction bases unmatched: 12. CDR3 sequence (DNA): TGTGCCAGCAGCACCGGGGCTAGCGGGCGTGGCCAAGAGACCCAGTACTTC. This codes for CASSTGASGRGQETQYF.

The chain is built from TRBV27 and TRBJ1-2; D call uncertain. The length of the CDR3 is 14 residues. CDR1 is MNHEY, CDR2 SMNVEV, per germline (reference sequence). V was clipped by 6 bases and J by 4 bases, with 15 bases between them. CDR3 sequence (DNA): TGTGCCAGCAGGACAAACGGGATGAGCTATGGCTACACCTTC. Protein sequence: CASRTNGMSYGYTF.

The genes are TRBV10-3 and TRBJ2-7; the D gene is possibly TRBD1 (5 bases). The CDR3 runs 13 residues. V lost 4 bases to trimming and J lost 3 bases, with 10 bases between them. Germline V gives CDR1 ENHRY, CDR2 SYGVKD. Written as DNA, the CDR3 is TGTGCCATCAGTGGGGGCGAGAGCTACGAGCAGTACTTC. This codes for CAISGGESYEQYF.

This chain joins TRBV7-8 and TRBJ2-7; no reliable D call. Deletions cut 2 bases from V and 6 bases from J, with 20 bases between. CDR3 length: 16 residues. Germline CDR1 and CDR2: SGHVS and FQNEAQ. The CDR3 here is CASSLNIAVIGSEQYF. As DNA, the CDR3 is TGTGCCAGCAGCTTAAATATCGCGGTGATAGGCAGCGAGCAGTACTTC.

This clone was recorded once. The chain couples TRBV14 to TRBJ2-7, with TRBD2 as a possible D gene (5 bases). This CDR3 comprises 19 residues. Per germline, CDR1 SGHDN and CDR2 FVKESK. Trimming removed 3 bases at V and 6 bases at J, with 30 bases between. CDR3 sequence: CASSHLRTFSDPSTGEQYF. The CDR3 region has the DNA TGTGCCAGCAGCCACCTGAGAACCTTTAGCGACCCCTCTACGGGCGAGCAGTACTTC.

The chain has TRBV18 and TRBJ2-3; perhaps TRBD2 as D (5 bases). V was shortened by 2 bases and J by 3 bases, with 9 bases between the two germline ends. The CDR3 runs to 14 residues. Germline V gene sequence: CDR1 KGHSH, CDR2 LQKENI. CDR3 in amino acids: CASSPSWETDTQYF. DNA of the CDR3: TGTGCCAGCTCACCATCGTGGGAGACAGATACGCAGTATTTT.

V is TRBV5-6 and J is TRBJ2-7, with D hard to call. The germline CDR1 and CDR2 sequences are SGHDT and YYEEEE. V dropped 5 bases and J dropped 0 bases, with 12 bases sitting between them. CDR3 length: 14 residues. DNA of the CDR3: TGTGCCAGCAGAAGAGACGACTCCTCCTACGAGCAGTACTTC. This sequence encodes CASRRDDSSYEQYF.

The gene calls are TRBV25-1 and TRBJ2-1; TRBD2 matches 10 bases. V shed 10 bases, J shed 6 bases, and the junction held 6 bases outside the gene matches. This CDR3 spans 13 amino acids. Looked up from germline, CDR1 is MGHDK and CDR2 is SYGVNS. This CDR3 is CATQGLAANEQFF. In DNA form, the CDR3 reads TGTGCCACCCAAGGACTAGCGGCCAATGAGCAGTTCTTC.

The chain uses TRBV11-1 and TRBJ2-1; maybe TRBD1 (5 bases). The CDR3 length is 17 residues. CDR1 SGHAT and CDR2 FQDESV come from the germline V gene (reference sequence). Trimming removed 1 base at V and 4 bases at J, with 17 bases between. The CDR3 protein is CASSLVGHTGYYNEQFF. DNA for the CDR3: TGTGCCAGCAGCTTAGTAGGACACACCGGTTATTACAATGAGCAGTTCTTC.

The V gene is TRBV7-9, the J gene TRBJ1-1; possibly TRBD1 for D (5 bases). CDR3 length: 15 residues. The V end lost 1 base, the J end lost 2 bases, and 11 bases lay between the germline ends. Germline CDR1 SEHNR, CDR2 FQNEAQ (reference sequence). CDR3 loop: CASSLDRFSNTEAFF. For the CDR3, the DNA is TGTGCCAGCAGCTTAGACAGGTTCTCCAACACTGAAGCTTTCTTT.

This clone was picked up one time. This CDR3 is CASSPSLTGNTGELFF. Written as DNA, the CDR3 is TGTGCCAGCTCACCATCCTTGACGGGGAACACCGGGGAGCTGTTTTTT. The chain joins TRBV18 to TRBJ2-2; no definite D call. The CDR3 is made up of 16 amino acids. Trimming removed 2 bases from V and 1 base from J, with 11 bases in between. Germline lookup yields CDR1 KGHSH and CDR2 LQKENI.